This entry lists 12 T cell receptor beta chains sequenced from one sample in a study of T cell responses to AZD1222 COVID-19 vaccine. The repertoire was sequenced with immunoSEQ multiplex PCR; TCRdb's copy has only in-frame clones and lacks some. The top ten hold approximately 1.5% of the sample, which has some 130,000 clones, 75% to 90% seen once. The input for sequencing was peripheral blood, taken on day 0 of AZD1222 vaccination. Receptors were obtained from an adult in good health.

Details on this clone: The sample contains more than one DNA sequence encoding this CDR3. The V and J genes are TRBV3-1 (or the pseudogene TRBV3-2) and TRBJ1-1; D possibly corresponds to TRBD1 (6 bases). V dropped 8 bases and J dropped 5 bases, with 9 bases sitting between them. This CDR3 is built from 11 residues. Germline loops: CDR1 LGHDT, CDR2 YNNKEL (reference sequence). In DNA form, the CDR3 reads TGTGCCAGCGCCAGGGGAACTGAAGCTTTCTTT. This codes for CASARGTEAFF.

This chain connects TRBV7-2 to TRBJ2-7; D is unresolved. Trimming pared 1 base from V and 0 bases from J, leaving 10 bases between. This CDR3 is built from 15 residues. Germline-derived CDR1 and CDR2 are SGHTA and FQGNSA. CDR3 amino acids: CASSLGSRGSYEQYF. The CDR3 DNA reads TGTGCCAGCAGCTTAGGCAGCCGAGGCTCCTACGAGCAGTACTTC.

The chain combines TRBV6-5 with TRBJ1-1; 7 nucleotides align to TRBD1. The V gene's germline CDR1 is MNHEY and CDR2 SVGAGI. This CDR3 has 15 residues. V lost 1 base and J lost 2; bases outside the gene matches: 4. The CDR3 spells CASSYFYRGNTEAFF. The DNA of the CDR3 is TGTGCCAGCAGTTACTTTTACAGGGGCAACACTGAAGCTTTCTTT.

This CDR3 is CASSHAGGGLGEKLFF. For the CDR3, the DNA is TGTGCCAGCAGCCACGCCGGCGGGGGGTTAGGCGAAAAACTGTTTTTT. This sequence joins TRBV3-1 (or the pseudogene TRBV3-2) and TRBJ1-4; D might be TRBD1 (5 bases). CDR1 is LGHDT, CDR2 YNNKEL, per germline (reference sequence). V was shortened by 3 bases and J by 8 bases, with 19 bases between the two germline ends. CDR3 size: 16 residues.

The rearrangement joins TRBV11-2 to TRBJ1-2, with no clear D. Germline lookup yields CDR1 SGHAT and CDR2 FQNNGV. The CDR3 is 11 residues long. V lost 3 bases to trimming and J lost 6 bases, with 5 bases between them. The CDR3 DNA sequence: TGTGCCAGCAGCTTTCGGGATGGCTACACCTTC. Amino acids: CASSFRDGYTF.

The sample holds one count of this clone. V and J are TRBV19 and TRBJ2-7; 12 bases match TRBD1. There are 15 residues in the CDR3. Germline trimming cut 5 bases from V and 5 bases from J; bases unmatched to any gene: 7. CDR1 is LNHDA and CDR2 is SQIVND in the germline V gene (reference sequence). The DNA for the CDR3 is TGTGCCAGTAGTCTCCAGGGACAGGGGGCCCACGAGCAGTACTTC. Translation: CASSLQGQGAHEQYF.

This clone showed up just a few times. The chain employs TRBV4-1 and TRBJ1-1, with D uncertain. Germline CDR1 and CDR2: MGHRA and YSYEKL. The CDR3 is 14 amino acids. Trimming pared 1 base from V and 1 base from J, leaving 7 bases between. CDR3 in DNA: TGCGCCAGCAGCCAAGTGGAGGCGAACACTGAAGCTTTCTTT. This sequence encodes CASSQVEANTEAFF.

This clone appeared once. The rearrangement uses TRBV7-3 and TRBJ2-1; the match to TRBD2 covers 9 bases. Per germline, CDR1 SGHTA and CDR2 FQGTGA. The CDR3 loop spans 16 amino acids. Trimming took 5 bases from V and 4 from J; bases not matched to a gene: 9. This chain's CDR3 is CASSPDRSGRYNEQFF. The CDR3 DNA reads TGTGCCAGCAGCCCCGACCGGAGCGGGAGGTACAATGAGCAGTTCTTC.

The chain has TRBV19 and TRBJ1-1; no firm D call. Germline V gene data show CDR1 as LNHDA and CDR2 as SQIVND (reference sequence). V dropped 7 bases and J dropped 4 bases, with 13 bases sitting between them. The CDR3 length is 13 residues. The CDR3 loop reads CASTPGWGTEAFF. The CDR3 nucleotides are TGTGCCAGTACCCCCGGGTGGGGCACTGAAGCTTTCTTT.

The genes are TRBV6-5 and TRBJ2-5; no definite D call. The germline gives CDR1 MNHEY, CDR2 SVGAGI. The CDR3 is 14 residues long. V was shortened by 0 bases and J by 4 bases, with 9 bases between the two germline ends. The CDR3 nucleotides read TGTGCCAGCAGTTACTCCTCAGGTAGAGAGACCCAGTACTTC. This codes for CASSYSSGRETQYF.

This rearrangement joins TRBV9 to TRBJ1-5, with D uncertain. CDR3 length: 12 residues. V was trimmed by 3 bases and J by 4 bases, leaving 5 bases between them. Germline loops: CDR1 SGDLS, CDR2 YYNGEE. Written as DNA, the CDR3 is TGTGCCAGCAGCGCTAGTAATCAGCCCCAGCATTTT. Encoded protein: CASSASNQPQHF.

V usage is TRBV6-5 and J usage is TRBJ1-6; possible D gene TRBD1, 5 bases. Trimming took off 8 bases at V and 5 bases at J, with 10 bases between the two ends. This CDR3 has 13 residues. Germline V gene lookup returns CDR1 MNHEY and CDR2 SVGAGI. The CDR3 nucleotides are TGTGCCAGCGGAAGACAGAATAATTCACCCCTCCACTTT. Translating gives CASGRQNNSPLHF.